The source of this T cell receptor beta chain is a study of OX40 agonist ivuxolimab in advanced cancers. Study overall: A male proportion of approximately 80% was recorded, with mean age around 55 years and range about 23 to 80.

TCRdb keeps only in-frame clones here, not all; method: immunoSEQ multiplex PCR. This sample has fewer than 90,000 clones, with 75% to 90% found just once. V was trimmed by 0 bases and J by 5 bases, leaving 12 bases between them. CDR3 length: 15 amino acids. Germline V gene data show CDR1 as SGDLS and CDR2 as YYNGEE. The specimen comprised CD4+ or CD8+ T cells sorted from blood, sampled in a trial of the OX40 agonist ivuxolimab. The clonotype was recovered from an adult with an advanced solid tumor such as melanoma, head and neck, liver or kidney cancer. The chain links TRBV9 to TRBJ2-1; the D call may be TRBD1 or TRBD2 (6 bases each). In DNA form, the CDR3 reads TGTGCCAGCAGCGTAGACGTGGGGGGCCACAATGAGCAGTTCTTC. It codes for CASSVDVGGHNEQFF.